The clone carrying this T cell receptor (beta chain) has a single count. The target antigen is unknown. TCRdb's table, derived via immunoSEQ multiplex PCR, lists solely in-frame clones and lacks some. The sample carries some 24,000 clones, about 85% recorded once. The J segment lost 8 bases and the V segment lost 3 bases, leaving 12 bases of the junction unmatched. The CDR3 runs 16 residues. Germline CDR1 is LGHDT and CDR2 is YNNKEL (reference sequence). This record belongs to a study of T cell responses to AZD1222 COVID-19 vaccine. Notes on the study in general: Clonal diversity was possibly underestimated; the donors were predominantly white British and more often female.

The chain recombines TRBV3-1 (or the pseudogene TRBV3-2) with TRBJ1-2, with 10 bases fitting TRBD1. This TCR was recovered from an adult who received the AZD1222 COVID-19 vaccine. The sequencing used peripheral blood, collected 28 days after the second AZD1222 dose. The CDR3 is CASSHYIGTGESGYTF. In DNA, the CDR3 is TGTGCCAGCAGCCACTACATCGGGACAGGGGAGTCAGGCTACACCTTC.